The sequence of this T cell receptor beta chain was determined in a study of cytotoxic CD8 clonotypes in ibrutinib-treated CLL. Study overall: Following treatment for a median about 13 months, range 6 to 36, response samples were then taken. Study-wide points: Baseline values of clonality outstripped age-matched healthy donors and followed circulating CD8+ T-cell counts.

As for this clone: Its antigen is undetermined.

The CDR3 extends over 15 amino acids. In germline, CDR1 is MDHEN, CDR2 SYDVKM. V shed 7 bases and J 2 bases; nucleotides not matched to a gene: 9. TCRdb's copy holds only in-frame clones and misses some; the assay was immunoSEQ multiplex PCR. The sample has around 50,000 clones, around 55% seen once. The material sequenced was PBMCs, taken after 24 months of ibrutinib treatment. This clonotype was obtained from a human donor with chronic lymphocytic leukemia. The gene calls are TRBV28 and TRBJ2-3; TRBD2 aligns across 7 bases. This CDR3 is CASTPGSGPTDTQYF. In DNA, the CDR3 is TGTGCCAGCACCCCGGGTAGCGGGCCCACAGATACGCAGTATTTT.